The 26 T cell receptor beta chains given below trace back to one sample, sequenced in a study of shared clonotypes between healthy human individuals. Libraries were prepared by immunoSEQ multiplex PCR; TCRdb keeps only in-frame clonotypes and omits some of them. Of about 610,000 clones in the sample, about 95% are singletons; the top ten hold about 0.12%. CD45RO-negative CD8 cells positively selected for CCR7 made up the naive population, which excluded terminally differentiated effector memory CD45RA+ cells. The sample taken for sequencing was naive CD8+ T cells sorted from blood. The receptor source for this set is a woman aged 25 to 45 in good health.

The chain combines TRBV11-2 with TRBJ2-7; 9 nucleotides match TRBD1. Germline V gives CDR1 SGHAT, CDR2 FQNNGV. The V segment lost 5 bases and the J segment 7 bases; nucleotides outside the gene matches: 12. The CDR3 covers 15 residues. CDR3 amino acids: CASSATTGGRWEQYF. The CDR3 DNA sequence: TGTGCCAGCAGCGCCACTACAGGGGGCCGTTGGGAGCAGTACTTC.

As concerns this clone: Other DNA sequences within the sample encode an identical CDR3. The chain joins TRBV19 to TRBJ1-1, with D hard to call. This CDR3 region has 11 residues. The V gene's germline CDR1 is LNHDA and CDR2 SQIVND (reference sequence). With 3 bases removed from V and 4 bases from J, the gap between germline ends came to 3 bases. This CDR3 is CASSIGTEAFF. CDR3 DNA: TGTGCCAGTAGTATTGGCACTGAAGCTTTCTTT.

The gene calls are TRBV6-5 and TRBJ2-4; weak D call: TRBD2 (6 bases). Between the trimmed V and J ends, which lost 0 bases and 3 bases, there was a span of 9 bases. Germline V gives CDR1 MNHEY, CDR2 SVGAGI. This CDR3 region has 15 residues. Here the CDR3 reads CASSYSWEVKNIQYF. The CDR3, as DNA: TGTGCCAGCAGTTACTCATGGGAGGTCAAAAACATTCAGTACTTC.

The rearrangement uses TRBV27 and TRBJ2-2, with 7 bases lining up with TRBD1. V dropped 4 bases and J dropped 7; count of bases not matched to a gene: 9. Germline V gene sequence: CDR1 MNHEY, CDR2 SMNVEV (reference sequence). This CDR3 has 15 amino acids. CDR3 loop: CASSSRTGPSGELFF. CDR3 DNA sequence: TGTGCCAGCAGTTCTAGGACAGGTCCTAGCGGGGAGCTGTTTTTT.

This clone was seen only once. The J gene is TRBJ2-7, the V gene TRBV5-6; unclear D gene. V shed 0 bases and J shed 6 bases, with 13 bases lying between them. Per germline, CDR1 SGHDT and CDR2 YYEEEE. The CDR3 contains 14 residues. Here the CDR3 DNA reads TGTGCCAGCAGCTTGGAGTATGCGGCCGGCGAGCAGTACTTC. Protein sequence: CASSLEYAAGEQYF.

The genes are TRBV2 and TRBJ2-1; D not resolved. Germline assignment: CDR1 SNHLY and CDR2 FYNNEI. V lost 0 bases and J 7 bases, leaving 16 bases between the germline ends. The length of the CDR3 is 16 residues. The CDR3 spells CASSEADLTHGNEQFF. CDR3 bases: TGTGCCAGCAGTGAAGCCGACTTGACCCACGGGAATGAGCAGTTCTTC.

The chain is built from TRBV4-1 and TRBJ1-1, with a tentative D call TRBD1 (5 bases). The CDR3 runs to 14 residues. Trimming stripped 6 bases from V and 8 bases from J, with 19 bases between. From germline, CDR1 is MGHRA and CDR2 YSYEKL. CDR3 amino acids: CASRDSTGDYEAFF. CDR3 sequence (DNA): TGCGCCAGCAGAGATTCAACAGGAGATTACGAAGCTTTCTTT.

V gene TRBV27 combines with J gene TRBJ2-1; D is unresolved. Germline-derived CDR1 and CDR2 are MNHEY and SMNVEV (reference sequence). The CDR3 contains 13 residues. V was clipped by 5 bases and J by 3 bases, with 8 bases between them. CDR3 sequence reads: CASSLGIYNEQFF. Here the CDR3 DNA reads TGTGCCAGCAGTCTAGGTATCTACAATGAGCAGTTCTTC.

The V gene is TRBV27, the J gene TRBJ2-5; no reliable D call. The length of the CDR3 is 13 residues. CDR1 is MNHEY and CDR2 is SMNVEV in the germline V gene (reference sequence). V shed 4 bases and J shed 4 bases, with 10 bases lying between them. CDR3 loop: CASSSATSETQYF. The DNA of the CDR3 is TGTGCCAGCAGTTCGGCGACGTCAGAGACCCAGTACTTC.

This clone came up a few times. This chain joins TRBV4-1 and TRBJ2-7; D is ambiguous. Germline CDR1 MGHRA, CDR2 YSYEKL. This CDR3 spans 15 amino acids. The germline V and J ends were trimmed by 4 bases and 0 bases, with 13 bases remaining between them. This CDR3 is CASSPAGDNSYEQYF. As DNA, the CDR3 is TGCGCCAGCAGCCCAGCCGGCGACAACTCCTACGAGCAGTACTTC.

The rearrangement links TRBV5-6 to TRBJ2-7; maybe TRBD2 (6 bases). V dropped 5 bases and J dropped 7 bases, with 25 bases sitting between them. The CDR3 spans 16 residues. The germline V gene encodes CDR1 SGHDT and CDR2 YYEEEE. CDR3 loop: CASSHPPGWGTREQYF. In nucleotides, the CDR3 is TGTGCCAGCAGTCACCCCCCAGGGTGGGGGACTCGTGAGCAGTACTTC.

The gene calls are TRBV28 and TRBJ2-1; 9 nucleotides agree with TRBD2. J was trimmed by 5 bases and V by 5 bases; bases with no gene match: 4. The CDR3 is 14 amino acids. Germline V gene sequence: CDR1 MDHEN, CDR2 SYDVKM. The CDR3, as DNA: TGTGCCAGCAGTACGACTAGCGGAAACAATGAGCAGTTCTTC. Its translation: CASSTTSGNNEQFF.

The gene calls are TRBV7-9 and TRBJ1-1, with 9 nucleotides matching TRBD1. Germline V gene data show CDR1 as SEHNR and CDR2 as FQNEAQ (reference sequence). V trimming: 5 bases; J trimming: 4 bases; junction bases outside the gene matches: 14. The CDR3 sequence is 17 residues long. DNA for the CDR3: TGTGCCAGCAGCCCGGGCCGGGACAGGGTTTATGGCACTGAAGCTTTCTTT. Encoded protein: CASSPGRDRVYGTEAFF.

The chain joins TRBV28 to TRBJ1-1, with D uncertain. In germline, CDR1 is MDHEN, CDR2 SYDVKM. CDR3 size: 17 residues. V was trimmed by 3 bases and J by 0 bases, leaving 17 bases between them. The CDR3 region is CASSLNTRNILNTEAFF. Here the CDR3 DNA reads TGTGCCAGCAGTTTGAATACCCGTAACATCCTGAACACTGAAGCTTTCTTT.

The CDR3 DNA follows: TGTGCCAGCAGTGTGGTGGATTCCCTGGAGCAGCCCCAGCATTTT. The encoded protein is CASSVVDSLEQPQHF. The rearrangement uses TRBV2 and TRBJ1-5; D is undetermined. Looked up from germline, CDR1 is SNHLY and CDR2 is FYNNEI. The CDR3 loop spans 15 amino acids. Trimming pared 4 bases from V and 7 bases from J, leaving 17 bases between.

The chain uses TRBV19 and TRBJ2-1; 8 bases agree with TRBD2. The germline V gene encodes CDR1 LNHDA and CDR2 SQIVND (reference sequence). This CDR3 has 15 amino acids. With V trimmed by 6 bases and J by 8 bases, 12 bases remained unmatched. The CDR3 here is CASSAAGGSTHEQFF. CDR3 sequence (DNA): TGTGCCAGTAGCGCTGCGGGGGGTTCTACCCATGAGCAGTTCTTC. Drawing the rest from reference TRBV19 and TRBJ2-1, the complete variable domain is DGGITQSPKYLFRKEGQNVTLSCEQNLNHDAMYWYRQDPGQGLRLIYYSQIVNDFQKGDIAEGYSVSREKKESFPLTVTSAQKNPTAFYLCASSAAGGSTHEQFFGPGTRLTVL.

V usage is TRBV19 and J usage is TRBJ1-6, with no clear D. Germline V lookup: CDR1 LNHDA, CDR2 SQIVND (reference sequence). The V gene lost 2 bases and the J gene lost 6 bases, with 8 bases spanning the gap. This CDR3 is built from 14 residues. The CDR3 DNA reads as TGTGCCAGTAGTATATGGGCAGCTAATTCACCCCTCCACTTT. Translating gives CASSIWAANSPLHF.

This clone was seen just once. This chain joins TRBV14 and TRBJ2-7, with no clear D. The CDR3 loop spans 13 amino acids. CDR1 SGHDN and CDR2 FVKESK come from the germline V gene. V lost 4 bases to trimming and J lost 5 bases, with 12 bases between them. CDR3: CASSRASLDEQYF. CDR3 DNA sequence: TGTGCCAGCAGCCGGGCCAGTCTGGACGAGCAGTACTTC. Full variable domain (missing parts from reference TRBV14 and TRBJ2-7): EAGVTQFPSHSVIEKGQTVTLRCDPISGHDNLYWYRRVMGKEIKFLLHFVKESKQDESGMPNNRFLAERTGGTYSTLKVQPAELEDSGVYFCASSRASLDEQYFGPGTRLTVT.

Notes on this clone: One end of the junction does not line up with germline, which may come from a read error. The chain recombines TRBV5-4 with TRBJ2-7; 7 nucleotides agree with TRBD1. This CDR3 has 15 residues. Germline lookup yields CDR1 SGHNT and CDR2 YYREEE (reference sequence). In DNA form, the CDR3 reads TGTACCAGCAGCCCCGCCGACAGGGCTACCTACGAGCAGTACTTC. This sequence encodes CTSSPADRATYEQYF.

The chain couples TRBV7-9 to TRBJ2-1; D ambiguous. Trimming left V 1 base short and J 5 bases short, with 15 bases between. This CDR3 has 16 residues. The germline gives CDR1 SEHNR, CDR2 FQNEAQ (reference sequence). The DNA of the CDR3 is TGTGCCAGCAGCTTAGTTCCAAATAAGTATGACAATGAGCAGTTCTTC. Encoded protein: CASSLVPNKYDNEQFF.

This chain joins TRBV11-2 and TRBJ1-1; D not resolved. Per germline, CDR1 SGHAT and CDR2 FQNNGV. CDR3 length: 13 residues. V lost 0 bases, J lost 4 bases, and 6 bases lay in between. CDR3 region: CASSLEITTEAFF. CDR3 in DNA: TGTGCCAGCAGCTTAGAAATAACCACTGAAGCTTTCTTT.

The gene calls are TRBV28 and TRBJ2-7; no reliable D call. V lost 1 base and J lost 3, with 7 bases in between. Per the germline V gene, CDR1 is MDHEN and CDR2 is SYDVKM. This CDR3 is 13 amino acids long. CDR3 region: CASSLFTLYEQYF. The CDR3 nucleotides are TGTGCCAGCAGTTTATTTACCCTCTACGAGCAGTACTTC.

The rearrangement joins TRBV27 to TRBJ2-7, with TRBD2 matching over 7 bases. V dropped 6 bases and J dropped 3; count of bases not matched to a gene: 8. The germline V gene encodes CDR1 MNHEY and CDR2 SMNVEV (reference sequence). The length of the CDR3 is 14 residues. CDR3 residues: CASRQASGIYEQYF. In DNA form, the CDR3 reads TGTGCCAGCAGACAGGCTAGCGGTATCTACGAGCAGTACTTC.

The chain couples TRBV13 to TRBJ2-3; D is unresolved. The CDR3 covers 14 residues. The germline V and J ends were trimmed by 7 bases and 3 bases, with 14 bases remaining between them. The germline CDR1 and CDR2 sequences are PRHDT and FYEKMQ (reference sequence). The CDR3 loop reads CASTQTGVTDTQYF. CDR3 sequence (DNA): TGTGCCAGCACTCAAACTGGGGTAACAGATACGCAGTATTTT.

The chain joins TRBV7-8 to TRBJ2-7, with 15 bases that match TRBD2. There are 17 residues in the CDR3. CDR1 and CDR2 from the germline V gene are SGHVS and FQNEAQ. V dropped 5 bases and J dropped 0; count of bases not matched to a gene: 5. The CDR3 loop is CASSPGLAGGPSYEQYF. In DNA form, the CDR3 reads TGTGCCAGCAGCCCGGGACTAGCGGGGGGACCCTCCTACGAGCAGTACTTC.

This chain connects TRBV5-1 to TRBJ2-5, with 8 bases identical to TRBD1. The assigned J gene may be wrong: the sequence end matches TRBJ2-7 better. The germline V gene has CDR1 SGHRS and CDR2 YFSETQ. The CDR3 has 13 amino acids. CDR3 in amino acids: CASSLDRGYEQYF. The CDR3 nucleotides read TGCGCCAGCAGCTTGGACAGGGGGTACGAGCAGTACTTC.